This section outlines one T cell receptor beta chain sequence together with its context. This receptor's antigen is unknown. No base-level quality is on record; no much larger clone is a single base apart. Hyperthyroidism patients were newly diagnosed, with disease duration under 2 months, and aged 18 to 65 years. Patients with other autoimmune diseases, uncontrolled infections, pregnancy or lactation were excluded from the study. Clinical symptoms, serum thyroxine, TRAb, thyroid ultrasound and orbital computed tomography were used for diagnosis. Trizol reagent was used to extract the total RNA, and its quality was then checked on an Agilent 2100 Bioanalyzer. The sample originates from a study of Graves' ophthalmopathy and Graves' hyperthyroidism (dated by TCRdb to the late 2010s). With respect to the entire study: A patient counted as having stable hyperthyroidism if there was no progression to ophthalmopathy within 18 months of follow-up. To tell Graves' ophthalmopathy apart from Graves' hyperthyroidism, and to predict which patients would progress to ophthalmopathy, the study relied on TCR beta repertoire signatures. In total, 120 to 150 blood samples were TCR-sequenced: some 40 ophthalmopathy, some 72 hyperthyroidism and roughly 17 hyperthyroidism-to-ophthalmopathy patients. To explore V-J signatures that separate ophthalmopathy from hyperthyroidism, a discovery set of fewer than 110 patients was enrolled, consisting of roughly 45 with ophthalmopathy and around 57 with stable hyperthyroidism. An independent validation cohort was composed of roughly 19 hyperthyroidism patients and 15 to 17 patients who later progressed from hyperthyroidism to ophthalmopathy. In five or six hyperthyroidism patients, T-cell repertoires of thyroid tissue and blood were compared. Once sampling was done, hyperthyroidism patients were given methimazole at a starting dose of 30 mg daily, while ophthalmopathy patients were given high-dose intravenous methylprednisolone.

Points the paper makes about the study in general: Most expanded thyroid clonotypes with frequency above 0.001 were also detected in blood, suggesting blood repertoires may reflect the thyroid immune response. In validation, the model predicted ophthalmopathy progression with roughly 68% sensitivity and 72.22% specificity; some 13 predicted patients were CT-confirmed with GO in a median of about 6.1 months. No statistical method was used to predetermine the sample size, and group allocation was not hidden from the investigators. The 13-signature model separated ophthalmopathy from stable hyperthyroidism with approximately 90% sensitivity and 81.08% specificity in cross-validation, and 80%/75% in the test set.

Trimming takes 7 bases from V and 6 bases from J, and the germline ends sit 12 bases apart. The germline V gene gives CDR1 as SQVTM and CDR2 as ANQGSEA. The CDR3 runs 12 residues from the cysteine to the phenylalanine. Just CDR3 DNA is preserved here, 36 bases in frame from base 1. For repertoire sequencing, TCR beta CDR3 regions were amplified from RNA transcripts. A first-round RT-PCR used HTBI primers with the Qiagen OneStep RT-PCR kit, followed by a second-round multiplex PCR, size selection and purification. Libraries were sequenced paired-end with 100 bp reads on an Illumina HiSeq2000. The source study handled its data this way. SOAPnuke was used for read processing, and reads with adapters, uncalled bases, a mean Phred below 15, or no exact constant-primer or identifier match were discarded. High-quality paired reads were merged with COPE v1.2.5. Each unique nucleotide sequence was treated as a clonotype, and MiTCR v1.1 was used to align the clonotypes to the IMGT TRB V, D and J references. Only V-J combinations with frequency above 0.0001 were analysed, covering more than 99% of repertoires. A TCR clonal expansion and chaos score per V-J combination was defined as the ratio of F50 clonal expansion to chaos observed in the TCRdist matrix. Welch's t-statistics and random forest were used to reduce features to about a dozen V-J combinations, which were fed into a naive Bayes classifier. The similarity between thyroid and blood repertoires was quantified using the Morisita-Horn index. The raw public data were reprocessed by TCRdb itself: fastp quality trimming at Q25, MiXCR clonotype calling, in-frame beta chains only. All rows with the same CDR3 protein become a single entry with the most common DNA and genes. These V and J calls are TCRdb output, not the study's own analysis. The sample table contains roughly 1.1 million distinct CDR3 sequences; only one count was recorded for roughly 35% of them. The ten largest clones represent approximately 12% of the sample.

This sequence uses TRBV29-1 and TRBJ2-2; TRBD1 might be the D gene, on 5 matching bases. The receptor was derived from an adult man with Graves' hyperthyroidism. The material sequenced was peripheral blood or thyroid tissue (not recorded which). The CDR3 region reads CSASTVAGELFF. The nucleotides read TGCAGCGCCTCGACAGTCGCCGGGGAGCTGTTTTTT.